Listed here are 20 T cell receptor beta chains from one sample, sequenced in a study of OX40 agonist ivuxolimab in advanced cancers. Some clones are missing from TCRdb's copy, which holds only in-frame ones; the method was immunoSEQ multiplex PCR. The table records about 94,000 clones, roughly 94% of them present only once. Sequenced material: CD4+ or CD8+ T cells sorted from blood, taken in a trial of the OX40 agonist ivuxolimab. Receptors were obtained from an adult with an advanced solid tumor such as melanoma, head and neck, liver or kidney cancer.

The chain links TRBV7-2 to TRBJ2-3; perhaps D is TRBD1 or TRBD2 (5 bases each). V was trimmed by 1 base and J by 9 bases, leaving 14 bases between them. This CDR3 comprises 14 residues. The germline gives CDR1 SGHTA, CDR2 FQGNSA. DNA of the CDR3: TGTGCCAGCAGCTTAGAATGGTCCCGGGGCACGCAGTATTTT. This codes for CASSLEWSRGTQYF.

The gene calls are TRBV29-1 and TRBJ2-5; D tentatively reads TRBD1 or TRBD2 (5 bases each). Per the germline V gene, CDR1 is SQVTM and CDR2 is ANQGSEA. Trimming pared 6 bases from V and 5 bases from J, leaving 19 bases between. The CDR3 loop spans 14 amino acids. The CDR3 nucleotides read TGCAGCGTCGCCGGGGCCCAGACTGGGGAGACCCAGTACTTC. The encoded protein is CSVAGAQTGETQYF. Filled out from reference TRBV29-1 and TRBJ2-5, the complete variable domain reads SAVISQKPSRDICQRGTSLTIQCQVDSQVTMMFWYRQQPGQSLTLIATANQGSEATYESGFVIDKFPISRPNLTFSTLTVSNMSPEDSSIYLCSVAGAQTGETQYFGPGTRLLVL.

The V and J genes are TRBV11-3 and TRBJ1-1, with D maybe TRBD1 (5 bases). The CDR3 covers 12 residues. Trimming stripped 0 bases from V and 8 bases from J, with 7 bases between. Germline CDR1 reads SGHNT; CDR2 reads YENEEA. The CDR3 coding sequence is TGTGCCAGCAGCTTAGATCGGGGGGAAGCTTTCTTT. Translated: CASSLDRGEAFF.

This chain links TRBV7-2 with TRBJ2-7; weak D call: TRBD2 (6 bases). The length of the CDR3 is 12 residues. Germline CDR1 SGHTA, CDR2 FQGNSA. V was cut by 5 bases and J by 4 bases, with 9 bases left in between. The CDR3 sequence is CASSRTIYEQYF. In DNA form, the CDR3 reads TGTGCCAGCAGCCGGACTATTTACGAGCAGTACTTC.

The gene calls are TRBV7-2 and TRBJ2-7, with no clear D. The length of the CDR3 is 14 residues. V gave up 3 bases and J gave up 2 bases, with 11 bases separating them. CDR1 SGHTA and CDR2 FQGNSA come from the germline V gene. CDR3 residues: CASSFKGDTYEQYF. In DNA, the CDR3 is TGTGCCAGCAGCTTTAAGGGCGACACCTACGAGCAGTACTTC.

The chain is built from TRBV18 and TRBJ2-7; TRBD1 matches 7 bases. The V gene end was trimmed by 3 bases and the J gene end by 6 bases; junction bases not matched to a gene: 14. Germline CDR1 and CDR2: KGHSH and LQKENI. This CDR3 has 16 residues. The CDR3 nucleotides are TGTGCCAGCTCACCCAACCGAGGGGGCGCGGTAGGCGAGCAGTACTTC. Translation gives CASSPNRGGAVGEQYF. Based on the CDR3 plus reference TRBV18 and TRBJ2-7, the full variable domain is NAGVMQNPRHLVRRRGQEARLRCSPMKGHSHVYWYRQLPEEGLKFMVYLQKENIIDESGMPKERFSAEFPKEGPSILRIQQVVRGDSAAYFCASSPNRGGAVGEQYFGPGTRLTVT.

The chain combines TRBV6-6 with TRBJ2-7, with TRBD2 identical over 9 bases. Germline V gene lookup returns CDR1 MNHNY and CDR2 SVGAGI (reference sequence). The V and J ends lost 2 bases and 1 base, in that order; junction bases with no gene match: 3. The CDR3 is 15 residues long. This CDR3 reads CASSYGAGGSYEQYF. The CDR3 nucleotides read TGTGCCAGCAGTTACGGAGCGGGGGGTTCCTACGAGCAGTACTTC.

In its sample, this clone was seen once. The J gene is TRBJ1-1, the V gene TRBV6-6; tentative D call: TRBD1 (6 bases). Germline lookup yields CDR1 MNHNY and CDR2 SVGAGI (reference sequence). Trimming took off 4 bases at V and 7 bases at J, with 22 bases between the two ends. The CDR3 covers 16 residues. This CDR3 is CASSSISSRGGNEAFF. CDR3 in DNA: TGTGCCAGCAGTTCCATCTCTTCCAGGGGTGGGAATGAAGCTTTCTTT.

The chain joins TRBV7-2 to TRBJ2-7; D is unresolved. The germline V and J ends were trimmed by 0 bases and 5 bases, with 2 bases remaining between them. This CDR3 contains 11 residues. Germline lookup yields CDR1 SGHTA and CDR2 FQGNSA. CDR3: CASSLADEQYF. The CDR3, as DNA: TGTGCCAGCAGCTTAGCGGACGAGCAGTACTTC.

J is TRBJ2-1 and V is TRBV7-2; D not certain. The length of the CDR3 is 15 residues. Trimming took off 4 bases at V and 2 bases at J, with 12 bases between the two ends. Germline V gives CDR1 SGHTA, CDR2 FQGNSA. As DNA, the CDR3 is TGTGCCAGCAGCTCACCGGGTGGCGCCTACAATGAGCAGTTCTTC. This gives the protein CASSSPGGAYNEQFF.

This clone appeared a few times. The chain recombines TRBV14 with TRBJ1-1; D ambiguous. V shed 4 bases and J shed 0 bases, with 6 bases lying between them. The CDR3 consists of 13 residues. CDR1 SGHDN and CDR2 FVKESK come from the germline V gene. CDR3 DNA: TGTGCCAGCAGCCGAGGACTGAACACTGAAGCTTTCTTT. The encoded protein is CASSRGLNTEAFF.

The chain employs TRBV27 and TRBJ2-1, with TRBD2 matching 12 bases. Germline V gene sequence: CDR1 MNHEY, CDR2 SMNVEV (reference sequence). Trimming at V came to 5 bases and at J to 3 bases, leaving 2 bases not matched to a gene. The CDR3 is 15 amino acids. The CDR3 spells CASSPLAGGYNEQFF. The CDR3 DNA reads TGTGCCAGCAGTCCACTAGCGGGAGGCTACAATGAGCAGTTCTTC.

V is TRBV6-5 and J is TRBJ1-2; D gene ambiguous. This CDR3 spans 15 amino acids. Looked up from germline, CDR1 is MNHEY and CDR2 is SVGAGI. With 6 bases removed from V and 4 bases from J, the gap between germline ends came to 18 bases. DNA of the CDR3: TGTGCCAGCAGGCCTCCTATGGGCTCGCGCTATGGCTACACCTTC. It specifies CASRPPMGSRYGYTF.

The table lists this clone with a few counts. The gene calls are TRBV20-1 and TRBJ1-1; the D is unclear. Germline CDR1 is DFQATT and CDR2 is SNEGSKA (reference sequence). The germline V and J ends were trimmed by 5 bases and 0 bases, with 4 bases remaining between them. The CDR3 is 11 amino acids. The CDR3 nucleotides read TGCAGTGCTGCGATGAACACTGAAGCTTTCTTT. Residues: CSAAMNTEAFF.

CDR3 protein: CASSSRLAGGPTDTQYF. CDR3 nucleotides: TGTGCCAGCAGCTCCCGACTAGCGGGGGGGCCCACAGATACGCAGTATTTT. The chain recombines TRBV9 with TRBJ2-3, with 14 nucleotides matching TRBD2. The junction had 6 bases not matched to a gene; V was cut back by 4 bases and J by 2 bases. CDR3 length equals 17 residues. Germline V gene lookup returns CDR1 SGDLS and CDR2 YYNGEE.

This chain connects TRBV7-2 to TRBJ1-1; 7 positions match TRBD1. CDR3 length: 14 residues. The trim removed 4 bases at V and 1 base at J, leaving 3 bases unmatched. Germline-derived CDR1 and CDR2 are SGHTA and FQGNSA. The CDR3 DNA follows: TGTGCCAGCAGCTCGGACAGGAGGAACACTGAAGCTTTCTTT. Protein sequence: CASSSDRRNTEAFF.

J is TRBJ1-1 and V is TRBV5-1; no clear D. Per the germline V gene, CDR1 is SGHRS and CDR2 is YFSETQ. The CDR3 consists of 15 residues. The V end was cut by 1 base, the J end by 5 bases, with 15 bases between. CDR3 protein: CASSLSPMDQTEAFF. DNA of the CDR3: TGCGCCAGCAGCTTGAGTCCCATGGATCAAACTGAAGCTTTCTTT.

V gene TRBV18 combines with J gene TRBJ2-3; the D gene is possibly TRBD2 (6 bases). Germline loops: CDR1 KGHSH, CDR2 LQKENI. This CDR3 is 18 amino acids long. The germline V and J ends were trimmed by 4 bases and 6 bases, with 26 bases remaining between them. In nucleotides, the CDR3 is TGTGCCAGCTCACGCGGGAAGACCGGGACTCCTATTGCGGATACGCAGTATTTT. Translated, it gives CASSRGKTGTPIADTQYF.

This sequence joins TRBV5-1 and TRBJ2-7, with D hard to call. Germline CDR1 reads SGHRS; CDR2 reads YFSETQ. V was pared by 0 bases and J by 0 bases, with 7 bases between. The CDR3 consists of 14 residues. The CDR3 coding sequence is TGCGCCAGCAGCTTGGAAGCGAGCTCCTACGAGCAGTACTTC. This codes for CASSLEASSYEQYF.

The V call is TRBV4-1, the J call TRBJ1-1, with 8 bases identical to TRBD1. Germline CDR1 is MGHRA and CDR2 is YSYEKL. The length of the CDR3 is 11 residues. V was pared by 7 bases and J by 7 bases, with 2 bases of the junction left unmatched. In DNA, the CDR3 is TGCGCCAGCAAAGACAGGGGTGAAGCTTTCTTT. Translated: CASKDRGEAFF.